Only a few counts were recorded for the clone carrying this T cell receptor (beta chain). This entry comes from a study of blood T cell repertoires in COVID-19. Across the whole study: Sample material is recorded as cDNA or gDNA derived from T cells, B-cell-depleted T cells, or PBMCs.

Original analysis: Scientists estimated how many nucleated cells there were by amplifying reference gene primers. The table came from immunoSEQ multiplex PCR; TCRdb's copy has only in-frame clones and leaves some out. Clonal size and the V and J genes are those of that table, whereas D and trimming came from the DNA. This table holds about 200,000 clones, 65% to 85% found once. This CDR3 spans 13 amino acids. V lost 3 bases, J lost 6 bases, and 11 bases lay in between. This sequence was found in a woman under 40 who had been exposed to COVID-19. V usage is TRBV12-3 or TRBV12-4 and J usage is TRBJ1-2; D gene unclear. Sequencing was carried out using PBMCs or T cells enriched from blood (not recorded which). The CDR3 DNA follows: TGTGCCAGCAGTTTCAGTCGAGGTGATGGCTACACCTTC. Its protein product is CASSFSRGDGYTF.